These 7 T cell receptor beta chains were sequenced from one sample in a study of T cells in localized non-small cell lung cancer. Libraries were prepared by immunoSEQ multiplex PCR; TCRdb keeps only in-frame clonotypes and omits some of them. The repertoire holds approximately 57,000 clones, about nine tenths seen once, with 4.5% to 5.5% in the top ten. Sequencing was performed on peripheral blood, taken before any cancer treatment. Every receptor here comes from a woman aged 40-70 years with stage I lung adenocarcinoma.

The rearrangement uses TRBV11-1 and TRBJ2-1; tentatively, D is TRBD1 (6 bases). V shed 3 bases and J shed 0 bases, with 15 bases lying between them. The CDR3 has 17 amino acids. CDR1 is SGHAT and CDR2 is FQDESV in the germline V gene (reference sequence). The CDR3 DNA follows: TGTGCCAGCAGCTTTAGCAGGGGTCCGAGCTCCTACAATGAGCAGTTCTTC. This gives the protein CASSFSRGPSSYNEQFF. The full variable domain, with the rest looked up from reference TRBV11-1 and TRBJ2-1, is EAEVAQSPRYKITEKSQAVAFWCDPISGHATLYWYRQILGQGPELLVQFQDESVVDDSQLPKDRFSAERLKGVDSTLKIQPAELGDSAMYLCASSFSRGPSSYNEQFFGPGTRLTVL.

The chain is built from TRBV5-1 and TRBJ2-7; D perhaps matches TRBD2 (6 bases). The CDR3 has 15 residues. Per the germline V gene, CDR1 is SGHRS and CDR2 is YFSETQ. With 4 bases removed from V and 4 bases from J, the gap between germline ends came to 18 bases. CDR3 loop: CASSPLAGRLYEQYF. As DNA, the CDR3 is TGCGCCAGCAGCCCACTGGCGGGGCGATTATACGAGCAGTACTTC.

This chain joins TRBV29-1 and TRBJ1-2, with a possible D match to TRBD1 (5 bases). V lost 4 bases and J lost 4, with 13 bases in between. The CDR3 sequence is 13 residues long. Germline V lookup: CDR1 SQVTM, CDR2 ANQGSEA. The CDR3 bases are TGCAGCGTTGTAGGGGACCTAAGCTATGGCTACACCTTC. Its translation is CSVVGDLSYGYTF.

The V gene is TRBV4-3, the J gene TRBJ2-2; D call uncertain. This CDR3 is 14 amino acids long. Trimming left V 0 bases short and J 6 bases short, with 8 bases between. Germline lookup yields CDR1 LGHNA and CDR2 YSLEER. The CDR3 loop reads CASSQEWVAGELFF. CDR3 nucleotides: TGCGCCAGCAGCCAAGAGTGGGTAGCCGGGGAGCTGTTTTTT.

The chain joins TRBV30 to TRBJ1-5, with 9 bases identical to TRBD1. V was clipped by 3 bases and J by 0 bases; unmatched bases: 3. The CDR3 loop spans 15 amino acids. Germline loops: CDR1 GTSNPN, CDR2 SVGIG (reference sequence). CDR3 in DNA: TGTGCCTGGAGGGGGACAGGGTATAGCAATCAGCCCCAGCATTTT. Its translation: CAWRGTGYSNQPQHF.

This chain connects TRBV5-1 to TRBJ2-7, with TRBD1 as a possible D gene (6 bases). There are 16 residues in the CDR3. CDR1 and CDR2 from the germline V gene are SGHRS and YFSETQ. V was pared by 0 bases and J by 1 base, with 14 bases between. CDR3 loop: CASSLGQGHGSYEQYF. The CDR3 coding sequence is TGCGCCAGCAGCTTGGGCCAGGGACATGGATCCTACGAGCAGTACTTC.

This clone occurred once. The chain has TRBV4-2 and TRBJ2-5; D gene uncertain. There are 14 residues in the CDR3. V was clipped by 1 base and J by 5 bases, with 11 bases between them. Germline CDR1 reads LGHNA; CDR2 reads YNFKEQ. Here the CDR3 reads CASSQVPGSETQYF. Written as DNA, the CDR3 is TGTGCCAGCAGCCAAGTCCCAGGCTCGGAGACCCAGTACTTC.